This paragraph covers one TCR beta chain sequence. Its antigen has not been determined. No per-base quality is available; no much larger clone lies one base away. Collaborating institutions collected whole blood in K2EDTA tubes following their own protocols. For TCRbeta analysis, collaborators shipped samples in one of three forms: frozen whole blood, isolated PBMCs, or DNA extracted from either of those sample types. The germline V gene specifies MNHNS as CDR1 and SASEGT as CDR2. V is pruned by 1 base and J by 3 bases, leaving 6 bases of the junction without a gene match. The CDR3 runs 15 amino acids, cysteine and phenylalanine included. CDR3 DNA is the only sequence kept; it has 45 bases, read in frame from the first base. TCRbeta CDR3 regions were amplified from genomic DNA using the immunoSEQ Assay, a bias-controlled multiplex PCR. On the study's bioinformatics: Within the assay, amplification of reference gene primers was used to estimate how many nucleated cells each sample contained. To quantify the absolute abundance of each unique TCRbeta CDR3 rearrangement, sequence reads were collapsed and filtered. For each sample, productive Simpson clonality was calculated by taking the square root of Simpson's diversity index across productive rearrangements. Entries here come from immuneACCESS through TCRdb and include only in-frame sequences with V and J called. Some clones fail to appear in such tables; in the studies checked, an unresolved V gene covers under half of the shortfall, and the cause of the remainder is unknown. The DNA was the basis for D and trimming; V, J and clone size are from that table. The sample records 110,000 or so clones, approximately 90% of which are singletons. 4.6% of the sample comes from the top ten.

This sample was taken from a study of blood T cell repertoires in COVID-19 (dated by TCRdb to the early 2020s). In the study overall: Samples covering the acute and convalescent phases of COVID-19 were provided by collaborators in the United States, Italy and Spain. The prospective study material was composed of cDNA or gDNA derived from T cells, B-cell-depleted T cells, or PBMCs. Subjects who had been exposed to COVID-19, were actively infected with it, or had recovered from it provided the deeply sampled blood TCRbeta repertoires that made up the dataset. The repertoires were released in a freely available public database meant as a resource for research on the immune response to SARS-CoV-2. The samples were drawn from two sources: the first 160 participants of the ongoing ImmuneRACE study, and 950 to 1,500 subjects contributed by 6 global collaborators. A de-identified subject ID, COVID-19 status, age in years and sex were almost always included in the sample metadata. Where HLA class I and class II types were available, the types were taken from metadata supplied by the sample provider, not from assay-based typing. Broader findings and caveats from the paper: How much clinical and demographic metadata was included differed by source and by participant, and the metadata was provided uncurated.

This chain is built from TRBV6-1 and TRBJ2-7; 7 bases in between match TRBD1. The specimen was peripheral blood. This receptor was identified in a woman in her 50s with acute or convalescent COVID-19. The DNA sequence reads TGTGCCAGCAGTGAAGGGACAGGTCCCTTCTACGAGCAGTACTTC. Translated, it gives CASSEGTGPFYEQYF.